This entry lists 31 T cell receptor beta chains sequenced from one sample in a study of cytomegalovirus exposure and HLA in healthy donors. PCR amplification relied on 60 Vbeta primers (plus 13 Jbeta primers). The protocol was immunoSEQ multiplex PCR, while the TCRdb copy is restricted to in-frame clones and leaves out a portion. The sample yields approximately 97,000 clones, 78% seen once. Sequenced material: PBMCs. These TCRs come from a woman aged 40 to 50 in good health and CMV-seropositive.

The rearrangement links TRBV10-3 to TRBJ2-7; 8 bases are shared with TRBD1. The V segment lost 4 bases and the J segment 5 bases; nucleotides outside the gene matches: 10. The CDR3 covers 15 residues. CDR1 ENHRY and CDR2 SYGVKD come from the germline V gene. The CDR3 spells CAISVRTGRSHEQYF. As DNA, the CDR3 is TGTGCCATCAGTGTCCGGACAGGGAGGTCGCACGAGCAGTACTTC.

The rearrangement links TRBV6-4 to TRBJ2-2; TRBD2 aligns across 13 bases. CDR1 is MRHNA and CDR2 is SNTAGT in the germline V gene. The CDR3 covers 18 residues. V shed 0 bases, J shed 0 bases, and the junction held 1 base outside the gene matches. The CDR3, as DNA: TGTGCCAGCAGTGACTCAACTAGCGGGAGGGCGAACACCGGGGAGCTGTTTTTT. This gives the protein CASSDSTSGRANTGELFF.

The chain recombines TRBV5-1 with TRBJ2-7; 7 bases are a match to TRBD1. Germline trimming cut 4 bases from V and 3 bases from J; bases unmatched to any gene: 7. Germline values: CDR1 SGHRS, CDR2 YFSETQ. The CDR3 has 14 amino acids. The CDR3 spells CASSNPGQRYEQYF. For the CDR3, the DNA is TGCGCCAGCAGCAACCCGGGACAGCGCTACGAGCAGTACTTC.

The chain links TRBV7-8 to TRBJ1-4; D gene unclear. V was shortened by 1 base and J by 2 bases, with 8 bases between the two germline ends. CDR1 SGHVS and CDR2 FQNEAQ come from the germline V gene. The CDR3 spans 15 residues. CDR3 DNA: TGTGCCAGCAGCTTAGTACGAGGCACTAATGAAAAACTGTTTTTT. Its protein product is CASSLVRGTNEKLFF.

The chain employs TRBV18 and TRBJ1-1; D unclear. V lost 2 bases, J lost 1 base, and 11 bases lay in between. CDR1 KGHSH and CDR2 LQKENI come from the germline V gene. CDR3 length equals 15 residues. The CDR3 sequence is CASSPTRVANTEAFF. CDR3 sequence (DNA): TGTGCCAGCTCACCAACTCGGGTCGCGAACACTGAAGCTTTCTTT.

The chain recombines TRBV5-6 with TRBJ2-7, with TRBD1 matching 8 bases. The CDR3 totals 17 residues. The germline gives CDR1 SGHDT, CDR2 YYEEEE. Germline trimming cut 1 base from V and 2 bases from J; bases unmatched to any gene: 11. The CDR3 DNA reads as TGTGCCAGCAGCTTGTTTGAGGGCAGGGGGCGAACCTACGAGCAGTACTTC. Its protein is CASSLFEGRGRTYEQYF.

The chain is built from TRBV4-1 and TRBJ1-1; 7 nucleotides line up with TRBD1. Germline loops: CDR1 MGHRA, CDR2 YSYEKL. V dropped 4 bases and J dropped 6; count of bases not matched to a gene: 11. The CDR3 spans 15 residues. This CDR3 is CASSLRDSPNPEAFF. For the CDR3, the DNA is TGCGCCAGCAGCCTGAGGGACAGCCCCAACCCTGAAGCTTTCTTT.

This chain connects TRBV11-3 to TRBJ2-2; the D is unclear. Looked up from germline, CDR1 is SGHNT and CDR2 is YENEEA. The V end was cut by 6 bases, the J end by 4 bases, with 9 bases between. The CDR3 has 13 amino acids. Here the CDR3 reads CASRDMFTGELFF. DNA of the CDR3: TGTGCCAGCAGAGACATGTTCACCGGGGAGCTGTTTTTT.

The rearrangement uses TRBV30 and TRBJ2-2, with D perhaps TRBD1 (5 bases). Germline V gene sequence: CDR1 GTSNPN, CDR2 SVGIG (reference sequence). Trimming cost V 7 bases and J 6 bases, with 21 bases left between them. The CDR3 contains 15 residues. This CDR3 is CASPKGRESAGELFF. CDR3 coding DNA: TGTGCCTCCCCGAAGGGCAGGGAAAGCGCCGGGGAGCTGTTTTTT. Complete variable domain (other parts from reference TRBV30 and TRBJ2-2): SQTIHQWPATLVQPVGSPLSLECTVEGTSNPNLYWYRQAAGRGLQLLFYSVGIGQISSEVPQNLSASRPQDRQFILSSKKLLLSDSGFYLCASPKGRESAGELFFGEGSRLTVL.

With respect to this clone: Germline and junction disagree at one end, which may indicate a read error. The J gene is TRBJ2-5, the V gene TRBV7-7, with 9 positions matching TRBD2. The CDR3 is 17 residues long. Germline lookup yields CDR1 SSHAT and CDR2 FNYEAQ (reference sequence). The CDR3 DNA sequence: TGTGCTAGCAGCTCGTCCCCAGGGCTAGCGGGACAAGAGACCCAGTACTTC. It is translated as CASSSSPGLAGQETQYF.

The chain is built from TRBV9 and TRBJ1-2; maybe TRBD1 (5 bases). The ends were cut back, 4 bases at V and 5 bases at J, with 18 bases in the middle. From germline, CDR1 is SGDLS and CDR2 YYNGEE. The CDR3 has 15 amino acids. CDR3: CASSPNIVEGYGYTF. The CDR3 DNA follows: TGTGCCAGCAGCCCCAATATCGTGGAGGGGTATGGCTACACCTTC.

A single count supports this clone. The chain employs TRBV7-9 and TRBJ2-5; 7 bases fit TRBD2. CDR1 SEHNR and CDR2 FQNEAQ come from the germline V gene (reference sequence). Losses at the gene ends were 5 bases for V and 4 bases for J; bases not matched to a gene: 16. The CDR3 is 17 amino acids. CDR3 bases: TGTGCCAGCAGCCCCTACTCCGGGGGGAGAGTAGGAGAGACCCAGTACTTC. Its protein is CASSPYSGGRVGETQYF.

This clone came up once. The CDR3 is CASLLAGGSTDTQYF. CDR3 coding DNA: TGCGCCAGCCTTCTGGCGGGAGGGAGCACAGATACGCAGTATTTT. The V gene is TRBV5-1, the J gene TRBJ2-3, with TRBD2 matching 9 bases. The germline V gene encodes CDR1 SGHRS and CDR2 YFSETQ. V gave up 7 bases and J gave up 0 bases; unmatched junction bases: 6. The CDR3 totals 15 residues.

This clone was detected once. The gene calls are TRBV5-4 and TRBJ2-3; unclear D gene. Trimming left V 6 bases short and J 6 bases short, with 14 bases between. The germline V gene encodes CDR1 SGHNT and CDR2 YYREEE (reference sequence). CDR3 length: 13 amino acids. The chain's CDR3 is CASTIMWADTQYF. For the CDR3, the DNA is TGTGCCAGCACCATTATGTGGGCGGATACGCAGTATTTT.

This clone occurred once. The chain couples TRBV5-6 to TRBJ1-2, with no clear D. This CDR3 spans 13 amino acids. V lost 2 bases and J lost 4, with 9 bases in between. In germline, CDR1 is SGHDT, CDR2 YYEEEE. This chain's CDR3 is CASSFQVIYGYTF. In DNA form, the CDR3 reads TGTGCCAGCAGCTTCCAGGTCATCTATGGCTACACCTTC.

The table lists this clone with a few counts. The chain carries TRBV7-8 and TRBJ2-7; 11 bases are shared with TRBD2. This CDR3 is 17 amino acids long. Germline CDR1 SGHVS, CDR2 FQNEAQ. With V trimmed by 1 base and J by 11 bases, 16 bases remained unmatched. The CDR3 protein is CASSLEGTSGFITREYF. CDR3 DNA sequence: TGTGCCAGCAGCTTAGAGGGGACTAGCGGTTTTATTACGAGGGAGTACTTC.

The sample holds a few counts of this clone. V and J are TRBV10-3 and TRBJ2-7; 7 nucleotides match TRBD1. The CDR3 has 15 amino acids. With 5 bases clipped from V and 4 bases from J, the junction kept 11 bases outside the gene matches. Germline loops: CDR1 ENHRY, CDR2 SYGVKD. CDR3 amino acids: CAISQGDTALYEQYF. The DNA for the CDR3 is TGTGCCATCAGTCAGGGGGACACCGCTTTGTACGAGCAGTACTTC.

The chain employs TRBV11-3 and TRBJ1-1, with TRBD1 matching over 7 bases. Germline assignment: CDR1 SGHNT and CDR2 YENEEA. V trimming: 3 bases; J trimming: 2 bases; junction bases outside the gene matches: 3. This CDR3 has 14 residues. The CDR3 sequence: CASSLTGSNTEAFF. CDR3 in DNA: TGTGCCAGCAGCTTGACAGGGTCTAACACTGAAGCTTTCTTT.

This chain connects TRBV5-1 to TRBJ2-6; the D gene is possibly TRBD1 (5 bases). V lost 0 bases and J lost 4, with 11 bases in between. Germline V lookup: CDR1 SGHRS, CDR2 YFSETQ. CDR3 length: 16 amino acids. DNA for the CDR3: TGCGCCAGCAGCTTGGTAGGGGCGGAAGGGGCCAACGTCCTGACTTTC. The encoded protein is CASSLVGAEGANVLTF.

The gene calls are TRBV12-5 and TRBJ1-3, with a weak D call TRBD1 (6 bases). The CDR3 runs to 17 residues. Germline V gene data show CDR1 as LGHNT and CDR2 as FRNRAP. The V and J ends lost 2 bases and 0 bases respectively, with 14 bases between them. The CDR3 sequence: CASGLLRGGGSGNTIYF. For the CDR3, the DNA is TGTGCTAGTGGTTTGTTAAGGGGGGGCGGCTCTGGAAACACCATATATTTT.

The V call is TRBV5-6, the J call TRBJ2-1; 7 nucleotides match TRBD1. V was pared by 4 bases and J by 4 bases, with 2 bases of the junction left unmatched. The CDR3 has 13 amino acids. CDR1 is SGHDT and CDR2 is YYEEEE in the germline V gene. For the CDR3, the DNA is TGTGCCAGCAGCGTGACAGGGTACAATGAGCAGTTCTTC. Amino acid sequence: CASSVTGYNEQFF.

This chain joins TRBV5-1 and TRBJ2-3; 7 bases are a match to TRBD2. Germline loops: CDR1 SGHRS, CDR2 YFSETQ. V shed 0 bases and J 2 bases; nucleotides not matched to a gene: 6. CDR3 length: 16 amino acids. CDR3 nucleotide sequence: TGCGCCAGCAGCTTGGGCCTAGCGGTCTACACAGATACGCAGTATTTT. Translated: CASSLGLAVYTDTQYF.

V gene TRBV6-1 combines with J gene TRBJ2-6, with D unclear. There are 15 residues in the CDR3. V lost 6 bases, J lost 2 bases, and 11 bases lay in between. The V gene's germline CDR1 is MNHNS and CDR2 SASEGT. CDR3 sequence: CASSFLFAGANVLTF. Here the CDR3 DNA reads TGTGCCAGCAGCTTCCTCTTTGCTGGGGCCAACGTCCTGACTTTC.

This clone was detected only a few times. The gene calls are TRBV9 and TRBJ2-3; D may be TRBD2 (6 bases). With 0 bases removed from V and 0 bases from J, the gap between germline ends came to 17 bases. CDR1 is SGDLS and CDR2 is YYNGEE in the germline V gene. The CDR3 contains 18 residues. The CDR3 protein is CASSVDGGISASTDTQYF. CDR3 DNA: TGTGCCAGCAGCGTAGACGGGGGAATTAGCGCGAGCACAGATACGCAGTATTTT.

The chain employs TRBV29-1 and TRBJ2-7, with 9 bases lining up with TRBD1. With V trimmed by 7 bases and J by 7 bases, 8 bases remained unmatched. CDR1 and CDR2 from the germline V gene are SQVTM and ANQGSEA. This CDR3 is built from 12 residues. For the CDR3, the DNA is TGCAGCGCCGGGACAGGGCTTTGGGAGCAGTACTTC. Protein product: CSAGTGLWEQYF.

This clone was detected many times. The chain is built from TRBV25-1 and TRBJ2-3; 7 nucleotides align to TRBD1. CDR3 length: 13 residues. Trimming cost V 4 bases and J 6 bases; bases outside gene matches: 4. CDR1 and CDR2 (germline): MGHDK, SYGVNS. The CDR3 nucleotides read TGTGCCAGCAGTGCCACAGGGGTTGATACGCAGTATTTT. Translating gives CASSATGVDTQYF.

The rearrangement joins TRBV7-2 to TRBJ2-7; 8 nucleotides line up with TRBD2. Germline CDR1 and CDR2: SGHTA and FQGNSA. The V gene end was trimmed by 3 bases and the J gene end by 3 bases; junction bases not matched to a gene: 10. The CDR3 runs 16 residues. The CDR3 protein is CASSFPKAGVRYEQYF. The CDR3 DNA sequence: TGTGCCAGCAGCTTTCCCAAAGCGGGAGTCCGCTACGAGCAGTACTTC.

This clone occurred a few times. The V and J genes are TRBV7-2 and TRBJ2-5; weak D call: TRBD1 (6 bases). CDR1 is SGHTA, CDR2 FQGNSA, per germline. V was trimmed by 0 bases and J by 0 bases, leaving 11 bases between them. This CDR3 comprises 16 residues. CDR3 sequence (DNA): TGTGCCAGCAGCTTAGCCGGAAGGGGGTACCAAGAGACCCAGTACTTC. Its protein is CASSLAGRGYQETQYF.

In its sample, this clone is medium-sized. The chain joins TRBV5-6 to TRBJ2-7, with a possible D match to TRBD1 (6 bases). CDR3 length equals 14 residues. The germline V gene encodes CDR1 SGHDT and CDR2 YYEEEE. V was pared by 4 bases and J by 7 bases, with 18 bases between. DNA of the CDR3: TGTGCCAGCAGCCTCATAGGTGGGGGCGGGGAGCAGTACTTC. Protein sequence: CASSLIGGGGEQYF.

This chain links TRBV11-2 with TRBJ1-1; 9 bases are shared with TRBD1. The CDR3 has 16 amino acids. CDR1 is SGHAT and CDR2 is FQNNGV in the germline V gene. Losses at the gene ends were 5 bases for V and 5 bases for J; bases not matched to a gene: 12. The CDR3 region is CASSPLPGTGRTEAFF. In DNA form, the CDR3 reads TGTGCCAGCAGCCCCCTTCCCGGGACAGGGAGGACTGAAGCTTTCTTT. Full variable domain (remainder filled in from reference TRBV11-2 and TRBJ1-1): EAGVAQSPRYKIIEKRQSVAFWCNPISGHATLYWYQQILGQGPKLLIQFQNNGVVDDSQLPKDRFSAERLKGVDSTLKIQPAKLEDSAVYLCASSPLPGTGRTEAFFGQGTRLTVV.

V usage is TRBV6-1 and J usage is TRBJ1-2, with a weak D call TRBD1 (5 bases). The ends were cut back, 6 bases at V and 6 bases at J, with 14 bases in the middle. The CDR3 sequence is 13 residues long. Germline V lookup: CDR1 MNHNS, CDR2 SASEGT. CDR3 protein: CASRPPGGDGYTF. CDR3 sequence (DNA): TGTGCCAGCAGGCCACCCGGGGGAGATGGCTACACCTTC.